The rows below give T cell receptor beta chains drawn from one sample of a study of T cell responses to AZD1222 COVID-19 vaccine. The protocol was immunoSEQ multiplex PCR, while the TCRdb copy is restricted to in-frame clones and leaves out a portion. The sample carries 110,000 or so clones, about 86% recorded once. This specimen was peripheral blood, taken 28 days after the second AZD1222 dose. The receptor set was obtained from an adult who received the AZD1222 COVID-19 vaccine. CDR3s include the opening cysteine and the closing phenylalanine or tryptophan. Fields, in order: V gene, D gene, J gene, clone size, CDR3 protein, CDR3 DNA. A D gene is named only where the DNA matches it firmly. A row's size may be missing; if present it is once, few, many or a size class.

>TRBV7-9|.|TRBJ2-7|.
CASSQKGNKGYEQYF
TGTGCCAGCAGTCAAAAAGGGAACAAGGGCTACGAGCAGTACTTC
>TRBV5-1|TRBD1|TRBJ2-1|.
CASSLGQFTGDEQFF
TGCGCCAGCAGCTTGGGACAGTTCACAGGGGATGAGCAGTTCTTC
>TRBV5-4|TRBD2|TRBJ2-7|.
CASSFVAGGSYEQYF
TGTGCCAGCAGCTTTGTAGCGGGGGGCTCCTACGAGCAGTACTTC
>TRBV18|.|TRBJ1-1|few
CASSPTLWTEAFF
TGTGCCAGCTCACCAACTCTCTGGACTGAAGCTTTCTTT
>TRBV12-3/TRBV12-4|.|TRBJ1-1|.
CASSPLTEAFF
TGTGCCAGCAGTCCCCTCACTGAAGCTTTCTTT
>TRBV18|.|TRBJ1-1|.
CASSPGTVVRSTEAFF
TGTGCCAGCTCACCGGGGACGGTCGTTCGGAGCACTGAAGCTTTCTTT
>TRBV30|.|TRBJ2-3|.
CAWSVGRDTQYF
TGTGCCTGGAGTGTAGGGCGAGATACGCAGTATTTT
>TRBV3-1/TRBV3-2|TRBD2|TRBJ2-3|.
CASSPSLLAGDRTTDTQYF
TGTGCCAGCAGCCCAAGCTTACTAGCGGGGGACCGCACCACAGATACGCAGTATTTT
>TRBV9|TRBD1|TRBJ1-1|.
CASSVVGQGATNTEAFF
TGTGCCAGCAGCGTAGTTGGGCAGGGGGCTACGAACACTGAAGCTTTCTTT
>TRBV7-9|.|TRBJ1-6|.
CASSLDQGLNSPLHF
TGTGCCAGCAGCTTAGATCAGGGGCTGAATTCACCCCTCCACTTT
>TRBV28|TRBD1|TRBJ1-2|.
CASSLLKGAAGYTF
TGTGCCAGCAGTTTGTTGAAGGGGGCCGCTGGCTACACCTTC
>TRBV10-3|.|TRBJ2-1|.
CAISASGSYNEQFF
TGTGCCATCAGTGCCAGCGGCTCCTACAATGAGCAGTTCTTC
>TRBV19|.|TRBJ2-1|.
CASSIQAGGEFEQFF
TGTGCCAGTAGTATTCAGGCAGGAGGGGAATTCGAGCAGTTCTTC
>TRBV3-1/TRBV3-2|TRBD1|TRBJ1-3|.
CASSLPGGPSGNTIYF
TGTGCCAGCAGCCTACCAGGGGGACCCTCTGGAAACACCATATATTTT
>TRBV2|.|TRBJ1-6|.
CASSEGKKSPLHF
TGTGCCAGCAGTGAGGGGAAAAAATCACCCCTCCACTTT
>TRBV3-1/TRBV3-2|TRBD2|TRBJ2-1|.
CASSNTRLAGANEQFF
TGTGCCAGCAGCAACACACGACTAGCGGGGGCGAATGAGCAGTTCTTC
>TRBV9|TRBD2|TRBJ2-1|.
CASSPGTSGANEQFF
TGTGCCAGCAGCCCCGGGACTAGCGGGGCCAATGAGCAGTTCTTC
>TRBV5-1|TRBD1|TRBJ1-1|.
CASSSANRGQNTEAFF
TGCGCCAGCAGCTCCGCTAACAGGGGGCAAAACACTGAAGCTTTCTTT
>TRBV7-2|.|TRBJ2-3|once
CAIREQADTQYF
TGTGCCATCCGGGAGCAAGCAGATACGCAGTATTTT
>TRBV21-1|.|TRBJ2-2|.
CASSRQPNTGELFF
TGTGCCAGCAGCAGACAACCGAACACCGGGGAGCTGTTTTTT
>TRBV6-1|TRBD1|TRBJ1-6|.
CASSEGTGGGSPLHF
TGTGCCAGCAGTGAAGGGACAGGGGGAGGATCACCCCTCCACTTT
>TRBV27|.|TRBJ2-3|.
CASSLAETSTDTQYF
TGTGCCAGCAGCTTAGCGGAGACTAGCACAGATACGCAGTATTTT
>TRBV10-3|TRBD1|TRBJ2-7|once
CAIRMDRTHYEQYF
TGTGCCATCAGAATGGACAGGACTCACTACGAGCAGTACTTC
>TRBV6-4|.|TRBJ1-6|.
CASSVSPGNSPLHF
TGTGCCAGCAGTGTCAGTCCAGGGAATTCACCCCTCCACTTT
>TRBV7-7|TRBD2|TRBJ2-2|.
CASSNRPSGRFTGELFF
TGTGCCAGCAGCAACCGGCCTAGCGGGAGATTCACCGGGGAGCTGTTTTTT
>TRBV19|.|TRBJ1-2|.
CASTSAGYYGYTF
TGTGCCAGTACGTCTGCCGGGTACTATGGCTACACCTTC
>TRBV12-1|.|TRBJ1-2|few
CASSWCRDTDYGYTF
TGTGCCAGCAGCTGGTGTAGAGACACCGACTATGGCTACACCTTC
>TRBV24-1|.|TRBJ2-2|.
CAAYGQNTGELFF
TGTGCCGCATATGGACAGAACACCGGGGAGCTGTTTTTT
>TRBV30|TRBD1|TRBJ1-1|.
CAWNGPGQGYTEAFF
TGTGCCTGGAATGGGCCGGGACAGGGGTACACTGAAGCTTTCTTT
>TRBV2|TRBD2|TRBJ2-7|.
CASSRTSGRQYEQYF
TGTGCCAGCAGCCGAACTAGCGGGAGGCAGTACGAGCAGTACTTC
>TRBV20-1|.|TRBJ1-1|.
CSARRQTEAFF
TGCAGTGCCCGGCGCCAAACTGAAGCTTTCTTT
>TRBV14|.|TRBJ2-4|.
CASSQTGTSAGTDIQYF
TGTGCCAGCAGCCAAACCGGGACAAGTGCTGGCACGGACATTCAGTACTTC
>TRBV7-3|.|TRBJ2-7|.
CASSLTGGQDEQYF
TGTGCCAGCAGCTTAACAGGGGGGCAGGACGAGCAGTACTTC
>TRBV4-1|.|TRBJ1-5|.
CASSQDNRVNSNQPQHF
TGCGCCAGCAGCCAAGATAACAGGGTGAATAGCAATCAGCCCCAGCATTTT
>TRBV4-3|.|TRBJ1-6|once
CASSQMRNSPLHF
TGCGCCAGCAGCCAAATGAGAAATTCACCCCTCCACTTT
>TRBV4-2|TRBD1|TRBJ1-5|.
CASSQDDRGVGQPQHF
TGTGCCAGCAGCCAAGATGACAGGGGGGTTGGTCAGCCCCAGCATTTT
>TRBV28|.|TRBJ2-3|.
CASSSYRDFTETWGDTQYF
TGTGCCAGCAGTTCTTACCGGGACTTCACAGAGACGTGGGGAGATACGCAGTATTTT
>TRBV5-1|.|TRBJ2-7|.
CASSLKAEQYF
TGTGCCAGCAGCTTGAAGGCAGAGCAGTACTTC
>TRBV4-2|TRBD2|TRBJ2-7|.
CASGRGGTSAHEQYF
TGTGCCAGCGGCAGGGGCGGGACTAGCGCCCACGAGCAGTACTTC
>TRBV6-5|.|TRBJ2-7|.
CASSRGPSEQYF
TGTGCCAGCAGTCGTGGGCCCAGCGAGCAGTACTTC
>TRBV28|TRBD1|TRBJ1-2|.
CASSLQTGANYGYTF
TGTGCCAGCAGTTTACAAACAGGGGCGAACTATGGCTACACCTTC
>TRBV10-3|TRBD2|TRBJ2-5|.
CAISDGLAGQETQYF
TGTGCCATCAGTGACGGACTAGCGGGCCAAGAGACCCAGTACTTC
>TRBV27|.|TRBJ1-6|.
CASSLSSANSPLHF
TGTGCCAGCAGTTTATCGTCAGCCAATTCACCCCTCCACTTT
>TRBV19|TRBD1|TRBJ1-2|.
CASSISGQGASGYTF
TGTGCCAGTAGTATCAGCGGACAGGGGGCGTCTGGCTACACCTTC
>TRBV5-1|.|TRBJ2-1|.
CASSLSPNVRGNEQFF
TGCGCCAGCAGCTTGTCTCCTAACGTCCGGGGCAATGAGCAGTTCTTC
>TRBV2|.|TRBJ1-1|.
CAAGGVNTEAFF
TGTGCCGCCGGGGGGGTGAACACTGAAGCTTTCTTT
>TRBV5-1|TRBD2|TRBJ2-1|.
CASSLGTSDYNEQFF
TGCGCCAGCAGCTTGGGGACTAGCGACTACAATGAGCAGTTCTTC
>TRBV5-1|TRBD1|TRBJ2-1|once
CASSLARQGSSYNEQFF
TGCGCCAGCAGCTTGGCACGACAGGGCAGCTCCTACAATGAGCAGTTCTTC
>TRBV5-5|TRBD2|TRBJ2-7|once
CASSPREAYEQYF
TGTGCCAGCAGCCCCCGGGAGGCCTACGAGCAGTACTTC
>TRBV21-1|.|TRBJ1-3|.
CASIAVDTIYF
TGTGCCAGCATTGCGGTGGACACCATATATTTT
>TRBV3-1/TRBV3-2|.|TRBJ1-1|.
CASSRDPGNTEAFF
TGTGCCAGCAGCCGAGACCCTGGGAACACTGAAGCTTTCTTT